Presented here are 24 T cell receptor beta chains from one specimen sequenced in a study of shared clonotypes between healthy human individuals. As defined, naive CD8 cells were CD45RO-negative and positively selected for CCR7, with terminally differentiated effector memory CD45RA+ cells excluded. Repertoires were generated with immunoSEQ multiplex PCR, while TCRdb's copy carries only in-frame clones and drops some. The data contain fewer than 1 million clones, about 97% of them singletons. The sample comprised naive CD8+ T cells sorted from blood. These receptors were obtained from a man under 40 in good health.

The chain couples TRBV5-6 to TRBJ1-1, with TRBD1 matching over 7 bases. The V gene end was trimmed by 1 base and the J gene end by 4 bases; junction bases not matched to a gene: 10. Germline-derived CDR1 and CDR2 are SGHDT and YYEEEE. The CDR3 totals 16 residues. CDR3 sequence reads: CASSLHLEGARTEAFF. DNA for the CDR3: TGTGCCAGCAGCTTGCATTTGGAGGGGGCGCGCACTGAAGCTTTCTTT.

This clone was picked up one time. The V and J genes are TRBV5-1 and TRBJ1-1, with 9 bases that match TRBD1. CDR1 and CDR2 (germline): SGHRS, YFSETQ. The CDR3 length is 15 residues. After removal of 0 bases from V and 1 base from J, the junction contained 1 base not matched to a gene. The CDR3 DNA follows: TGCGCCAGCAGCTTGGGGACAGGGGCGAACACTGAAGCTTTCTTT. This sequence encodes CASSLGTGANTEAFF.

This clone was found once. The chain has TRBV5-1 and TRBJ2-2; 9 positions agree with TRBD2. CDR3 length equals 18 residues. CDR1 is SGHRS and CDR2 is YFSETQ in the germline V gene. J lost 3 bases, V lost 0 bases, and 9 bases had no gene match. Here the CDR3 DNA reads TGCGCCAGCAGCTTGGTGGCTAGCGGGATTGGTGACACCGGGGAGCTGTTTTTT. It is translated as CASSLVASGIGDTGELFF.

This clone has a single count. The chain combines TRBV23-1 with TRBJ2-7, with a tentative D call TRBD1 (6 bases). TRBV23-1 is an open reading frame, and its role is uncertain. Trimming took off 3 bases at V and 4 bases at J, with 13 bases between the two ends. The CDR3 sequence is 14 residues long. The CDR3 DNA reads as TGCGCCAGCAGTCACCATAGGGACAATTACGAGCAGTACTTC. This gives the protein CASSHHRDNYEQYF.

Worth noting for this clone: Additional DNA sequences in this sample encode the identical CDR3. DNA for the CDR3: TGTGCCAGTAGTATAGGGTCTACTCACAATGAGCAGTTCTTC. Translated, it gives CASSIGSTHNEQFF. The chain combines TRBV19 with TRBJ2-1; no clear D gene. Germline-derived CDR1 and CDR2 are LNHDA and SQIVND (reference sequence). Trimming took off 1 base at V and 5 bases at J, with 9 bases between the two ends. The CDR3 contains 14 residues. The entire variable domain, with the rest obtained from reference TRBV19 and TRBJ2-1, is as follows: DGGITQSPKYLFRKEGQNVTLSCEQNLNHDAMYWYRQDPGQGLRLIYYSQIVNDFQKGDIAEGYSVSREKKESFPLTVTSAQKNPTAFYLCASSIGSTHNEQFFGPGTRLTVL.

This chain joins TRBV30 and TRBJ2-7, with D perhaps TRBD2 (5 bases). V lost 0 bases and J 2 bases, leaving 8 bases between the germline ends. The CDR3 runs 13 residues. Germline lookup yields CDR1 GTSNPN and CDR2 SVGIG (reference sequence). The CDR3, as DNA: TGTGCCTGGAGTGTCTGGGGAGCCTACGAGCAGTACTTC. Translating it yields CAWSVWGAYEQYF.

The chain combines TRBV5-1 with TRBJ2-7, with D tentatively TRBD1 or TRBD2 (5 bases each). V lost 4 bases to trimming and J lost 0 bases, with 14 bases between them. This CDR3 contains 15 residues. The germline V gene encodes CDR1 SGHRS and CDR2 YFSETQ. This chain's CDR3 is CASSPTGTVSYEQYF. The DNA of the CDR3 is TGCGCCAGCAGCCCAACCGGGACGGTCTCCTACGAGCAGTACTTC. The full variable domain, its missing parts supplied by reference TRBV5-1 and TRBJ2-7, is KAGVTQTPRYLIKTRGQQVTLSCSPISGHRSVSWYQQTPGQGLQFLFEYFSETQRNKGNFPGRFSGRQFSNSRSEMNVSTLELGDSALYLCASSPTGTVSYEQYFGPGTRLTVT.

The V call is TRBV10-3, the J call TRBJ2-2; the match to TRBD1 covers 11 bases. CDR3 length: 16 amino acids. CDR1 ENHRY and CDR2 SYGVKD come from the germline V gene. The V segment lost 6 bases and the J segment 2 bases; nucleotides outside the gene matches: 5. The CDR3 region has the DNA TGTGCCATCAGACGGACAGGGGGCGGAAACACCGGGGAGCTGTTTTTT. Its translation is CAIRRTGGGNTGELFF.

The chain joins TRBV10-3 to TRBJ2-7, with D perhaps TRBD1 or TRBD2 (5 bases each). The length of the CDR3 is 14 residues. Germline V gene lookup returns CDR1 ENHRY and CDR2 SYGVKD. Between the trimmed V and J ends, which lost 7 bases and 2 bases, there was a span of 15 bases. This CDR3 is CAIKGTTYPYEQYF. The CDR3 DNA sequence: TGTGCCATCAAAGGGACGACTTATCCCTACGAGCAGTACTTC.

V usage is TRBV5-1 and J usage is TRBJ2-3; D is unresolved. The CDR3 consists of 16 residues. Germline loops: CDR1 SGHRS, CDR2 YFSETQ. Deletions cut 2 bases from V and 2 bases from J, with 15 bases between. CDR3 in DNA: TGCGCCAGCAGCTTCTTAGGGCGACCGTCCACAGATACGCAGTATTTT. Amino acid sequence: CASSFLGRPSTDTQYF.

A remark on this clone: Distinct nucleotide sequences in the sample also encode this CDR3. The chain employs TRBV12-5 and TRBJ2-1; D is unresolved. The germline V gene encodes CDR1 LGHNT and CDR2 FRNRAP. The CDR3 is 11 residues long. Trimming pared 3 bases from V and 6 bases from J, leaving 3 bases between. This CDR3 reads CASGLGNEQFF. The CDR3 bases are TGTGCTAGTGGTTTAGGCAATGAGCAGTTCTTC.

The V call is TRBV9, the J call TRBJ2-2; D gene unclear. Trimming cost V 3 bases and J 3 bases, with 18 bases left between them. In germline, CDR1 is SGDLS, CDR2 YYNGEE. The CDR3 is 17 amino acids. This CDR3 reads CASSARLSVHDTGELFF. CDR3 sequence (DNA): TGTGCCAGCAGCGCGCGGTTATCCGTCCACGACACCGGGGAGCTGTTTTTT.

The rearrangement uses TRBV4-1 and TRBJ2-1, with a weak D call TRBD1 (5 bases). The CDR3 runs 16 residues. Germline CDR1 reads MGHRA; CDR2 reads YSYEKL. V was cut by 0 bases and J by 8 bases, with 17 bases left in between. Here the CDR3 DNA reads TGCGCCAGCAGCCAAGATCTACGAGACGGACAATATGAGCAGTTCTTC. Its protein product is CASSQDLRDGQYEQFF.

The V call is TRBV30, the J call TRBJ2-1; TRBD2 agrees at 13 bases. The CDR3 is 17 amino acids. The germline CDR1 and CDR2 sequences are GTSNPN and SVGIG (reference sequence). Losses at the gene ends were 5 bases for V and 8 bases for J; bases not matched to a gene: 15. The CDR3 DNA reads as TGTGCCTGGGTAGTAGGACTAGCGGGAGTTGGGGGCCATGAGCAGTTCTTC. It encodes CAWVVGLAGVGGHEQFF.

This chain links TRBV4-1 with TRBJ2-7; a weak D match, TRBD2 (5 bases). Deletions cut 2 bases from V and 2 bases from J, with 13 bases between. CDR1 is MGHRA and CDR2 is YSYEKL in the germline V gene. The CDR3 is made up of 15 amino acids. The CDR3 loop reads CASSQNQAGTYEQYF. The DNA of the CDR3 is TGCGCCAGCAGCCAAAACCAGGCGGGTACCTACGAGCAGTACTTC.

The V gene is TRBV27, the J gene TRBJ2-1; 14 bases map to TRBD2. Germline V lookup: CDR1 MNHEY, CDR2 SMNVEV (reference sequence). The V gene end was trimmed by 3 bases and the J gene end by 6 bases; junction bases not matched to a gene: 1. This CDR3 contains 15 residues. The CDR3 protein is CASSFGTSGGNEQFF. CDR3 coding DNA: TGTGCCAGCAGTTTTGGGACTAGCGGGGGCAATGAGCAGTTCTTC.

This sequence joins TRBV29-1 and TRBJ2-7, with a tentative D call TRBD1 (6 bases). This CDR3 spans 12 amino acids. Germline CDR1 SQVTM, CDR2 ANQGSEA. V was trimmed by 6 bases and J by 2 bases, leaving 11 bases between them. The CDR3: CSVLQGTYEQYF. The CDR3 bases are TGCAGCGTACTACAGGGAACCTACGAGCAGTACTTC.

On this clone: The sample holds other DNA sequences that translate to the same CDR3. The rearrangement links TRBV28 to TRBJ1-1, with D possibly matching TRBD1 (6 bases). CDR3 size: 13 residues. Germline CDR1 is MDHEN and CDR2 is SYDVKM. Trimming took 5 bases from V and 3 from J, leaving 10 bases between them. CDR3 sequence reads: CASSPTGYTEAFF. Written as DNA, the CDR3 is TGTGCCAGCAGTCCTACAGGGTACACTGAAGCTTTCTTT.

The chain links TRBV11-2 to TRBJ2-5, with 8 bases identical to TRBD2. In germline, CDR1 is SGHAT, CDR2 FQNNGV. The CDR3 length is 15 residues. V shed 5 bases and J 5 bases; nucleotides not matched to a gene: 10. The DNA for the CDR3 is TGTGCCAGCAGCCAACCGATAGCGGGACCGGAGACCCAGTACTTC. The encoded protein is CASSQPIAGPETQYF.

V and J are TRBV11-2 and TRBJ2-7; no firm D call. Per germline, CDR1 SGHAT and CDR2 FQNNGV. Trimming took 2 bases from V and 0 from J, leaving 8 bases between them. This CDR3 spans 14 amino acids. CDR3 in amino acids: CASSLLSGSYEQYF. DNA of the CDR3: TGTGCCAGCAGCTTATTGAGTGGCTCCTACGAGCAGTACTTC.

CDR3 sequence: CASSPNGQGAMSYTF. The CDR3 DNA follows: TGTGCCAGCAGCCCAAACGGACAGGGGGCGATGAGCTACACCTTC. V and J are TRBV5-6 and TRBJ1-2; TRBD1 matches at 11 bases. The CDR3 totals 15 residues. Trimming took 4 bases from V and 9 from J; bases not matched to a gene: 11. Germline V gene lookup returns CDR1 SGHDT and CDR2 YYEEEE.

A remark on this clone: The junction shows a germline mismatch at one end, possibly a read error. The chain is built from TRBV5-6 and TRBJ2-7; 9 bases are a match to TRBD1. The CDR3 spans 17 residues. Germline V CDR1 and CDR2: SGHDT, YYEEEE. This chain's CDR3 is CASSLEVDSDRGHEQYF. For the CDR3, the DNA is TGTGCCAGCAGTTTGGAGGTCGACTCGGACAGGGGACACGAGCAGTACTTC.

The V and J genes are TRBV19 and TRBJ1-5, with D uncertain. V was shortened by 0 bases and J by 8 bases, with 14 bases between the two germline ends. This CDR3 comprises 15 residues. Germline CDR1 is LNHDA and CDR2 is SQIVND (reference sequence). In nucleotides, the CDR3 is TGTGCCAGTAGTATAGATCAGGCAGGATTGAAGCCCCAGCATTTT. The encoded protein is CASSIDQAGLKPQHF.

The V call is TRBV29-1, the J call TRBJ2-7; D is perhaps TRBD1 or TRBD2 (5 bases each). In germline, CDR1 is SQVTM, CDR2 ANQGSEA. This CDR3 comprises 14 residues. With 2 bases removed from V and 0 bases from J, the gap between germline ends came to 11 bases. The chain's CDR3 is CSVETGRSSYEQYF. The CDR3 coding sequence is TGCAGCGTTGAAACGGGACGGAGCTCCTACGAGCAGTACTTC.